Below, one T cell receptor beta chain is given with its context. This entry comes from a study of cytomegalovirus exposure and HLA in healthy donors. Germline CDR1 reads SGHNT; CDR2 reads YYREEE (reference sequence). V lost 4 bases, J lost 8 bases, and 7 bases lay in between. This CDR3 is 12 amino acids long. This PCR relied on a set of 60 Vbeta primers and 13 Jbeta primers. TCRdb's table, derived via immunoSEQ multiplex PCR, lists solely in-frame clones and lacks some. The data hold approximately 92,000 clones, with 80% to 85% observed a single time. This clonotype was obtained from a woman aged 65 to 85 in good health and CMV-seropositive. The specimen was PBMCs. The chain links TRBV5-4 to TRBJ1-6; D unclear. This CDR3 is CASSLQYSPLHF. DNA for the CDR3: TGTGCCAGCAGCCTACAGTATTCACCCCTCCACTTT. The entire variable domain, with the rest obtained from reference TRBV5-4 and TRBJ1-6, is as follows: ETGVTQSPTHLIKTRGQQVTLRCSSQSGHNTVSWYQQALGQGPQFIFQYYREEENGRGNFPPRFSGLQFPNYSSELNVNALELDDSALYLCASSLQYSPLHFGNGTRLTVT.